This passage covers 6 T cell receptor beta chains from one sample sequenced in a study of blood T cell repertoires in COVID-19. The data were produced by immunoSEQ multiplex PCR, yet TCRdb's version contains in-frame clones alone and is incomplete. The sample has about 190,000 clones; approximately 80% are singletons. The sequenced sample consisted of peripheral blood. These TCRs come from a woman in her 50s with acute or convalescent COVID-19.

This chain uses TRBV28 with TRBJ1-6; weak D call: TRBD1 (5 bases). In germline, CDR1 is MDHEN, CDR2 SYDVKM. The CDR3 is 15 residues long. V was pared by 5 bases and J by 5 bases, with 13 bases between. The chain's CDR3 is CASSLRTPDNSPLHF. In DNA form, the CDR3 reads TGTGCCAGCAGTCTACGGACACCAGATAATTCACCCCTCCACTTT.

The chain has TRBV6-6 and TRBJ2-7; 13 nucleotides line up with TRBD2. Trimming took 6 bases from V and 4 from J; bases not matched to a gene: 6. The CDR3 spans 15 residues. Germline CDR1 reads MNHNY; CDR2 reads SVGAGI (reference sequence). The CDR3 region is CASRTPGLAGYEQYF. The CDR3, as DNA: TGTGCCAGCAGAACTCCGGGACTAGCGGGATACGAGCAGTACTTC.

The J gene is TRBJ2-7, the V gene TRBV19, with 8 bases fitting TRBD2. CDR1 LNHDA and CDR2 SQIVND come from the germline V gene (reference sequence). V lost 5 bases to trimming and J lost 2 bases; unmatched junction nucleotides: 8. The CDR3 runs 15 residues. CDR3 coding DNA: TGTGCCAGTAGTCGGGAGGGGGGGCGACCCTACGAGCAGTACTTC. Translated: CASSREGGRPYEQYF.

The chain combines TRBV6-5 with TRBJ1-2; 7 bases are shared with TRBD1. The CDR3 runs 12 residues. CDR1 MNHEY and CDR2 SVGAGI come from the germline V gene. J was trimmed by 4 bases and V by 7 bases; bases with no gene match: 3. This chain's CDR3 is CASNRQGYGYTF. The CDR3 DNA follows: TGTGCCAGCAATAGACAGGGCTATGGCTACACCTTC.

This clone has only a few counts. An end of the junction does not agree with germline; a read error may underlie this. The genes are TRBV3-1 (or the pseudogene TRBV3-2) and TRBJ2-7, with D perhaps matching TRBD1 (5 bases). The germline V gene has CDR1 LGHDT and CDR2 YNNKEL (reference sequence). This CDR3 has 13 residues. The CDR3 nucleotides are TGTGCCAGCAGCCTTCCCGGACGGACACCTTTTTCCTTC. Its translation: CASSLPGRTPFSF.

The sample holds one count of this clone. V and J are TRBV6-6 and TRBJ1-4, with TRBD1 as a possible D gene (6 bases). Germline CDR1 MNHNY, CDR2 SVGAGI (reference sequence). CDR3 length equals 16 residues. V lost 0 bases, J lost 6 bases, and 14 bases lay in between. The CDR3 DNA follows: TGTGCCAGCAGTTACTCGAGAGGGGGGAGGGATGAAAAACTGTTTTTT. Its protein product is CASSYSRGGRDEKLFF.